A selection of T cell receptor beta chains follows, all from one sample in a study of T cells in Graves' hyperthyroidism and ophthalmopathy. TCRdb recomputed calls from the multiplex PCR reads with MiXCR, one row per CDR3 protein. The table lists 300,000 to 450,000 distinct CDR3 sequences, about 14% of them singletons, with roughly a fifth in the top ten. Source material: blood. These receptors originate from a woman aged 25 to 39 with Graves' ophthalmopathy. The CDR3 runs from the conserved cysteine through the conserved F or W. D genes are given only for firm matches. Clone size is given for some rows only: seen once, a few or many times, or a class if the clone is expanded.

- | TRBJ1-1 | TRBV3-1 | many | CASSQGQGFTAFF | TGTGCCAGCAGCCAGGGTCAGGGGTTTACAGCTTTCTTT
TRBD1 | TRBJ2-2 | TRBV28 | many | CASSLNYRGLDTGELFF | TGTGCCAGCAGTTTGAATTACAGGGGGCTGGACACCGGGGAGCTGTTTTTT
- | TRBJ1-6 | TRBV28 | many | CATADRAGYNSPLHF | TGTGCCACAGCAGACCGGGCTGGATATAATTCACCCCTCCACTTT
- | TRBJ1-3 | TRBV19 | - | CASSDRLAPSGNTIYF | TGTGCCAGTAGCGACAGGTTGGCACCCTCTGGAAACACCATATATTTT
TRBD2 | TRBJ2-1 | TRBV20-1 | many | CSANGLAGDDNEQFF | TGCAGTGCCAACGGACTAGCGGGGGACGACAATGAGCAGTTCTTC
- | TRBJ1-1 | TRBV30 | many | CAWSFRKNTEAFF | TGTGCCTGGAGTTTTCGGAAGAACACTGAAGCTTTCTTT
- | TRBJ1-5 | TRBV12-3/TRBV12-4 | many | CASSTDSTNQPQHF | TGTGCCAGCAGCACGGACAGCACCAATCAGCCCCAGCATTTT
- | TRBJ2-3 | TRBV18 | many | CASSGTGKGTDTQYF | TGTGCCAGCTCGGGAACAGGGAAGGGCACAGATACGCAGTATTTT
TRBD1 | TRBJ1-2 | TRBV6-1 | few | CASSPRTGKYGYTF | TGTGCCAGCAGTCCTCGGACAGGGAAGTACGGCTACACCTTC
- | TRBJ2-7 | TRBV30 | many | CAWSSNRDPLREQYF | TGTGCCTGGAGTTCAAACAGGGACCCCTTACGCGAGCAGTACTTC
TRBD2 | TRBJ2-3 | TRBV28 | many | CASSSQVAGGPDTQYF | TGTGCCAGCAGTTCCCAAGTTGCGGGGGGGCCAGATACGCAGTATTTT
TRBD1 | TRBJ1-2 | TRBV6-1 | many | CASRPPGQGYGYTF | TGTGCCAGCAGGCCCCCGGGACAGGGCTATGGCTACACCTTC
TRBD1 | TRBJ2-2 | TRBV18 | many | CASSTYTGGAAGELFF | TGTGCCAGCTCAACTTACACAGGGGGCGCTGCCGGGGAGCTGTTTTTT
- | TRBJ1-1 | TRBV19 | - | CASSPRRGPSQAFF | TGTGCCAGTAGCCCTAGGCGTGGACCCAGCCAGGCTTTCTTT
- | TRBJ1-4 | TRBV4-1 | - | CASSQPVDFATNEKLFF | TGCGCCAGCAGCCAACCAGTGGACTTTGCAACTAATGAAAAACTGTTTTTT
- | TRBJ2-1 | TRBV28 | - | CASSLDDLGANEQFF | TGTGCCAGCAGTCTAGACGACCTGGGGGCAAATGAGCAGTTCTTC
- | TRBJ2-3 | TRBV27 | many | CASRPRLVSRPTDTQYF | TGTGCCAGCAGACCGAGACTAGTTTCGAGACCCACAGATACGCAGTATTTT
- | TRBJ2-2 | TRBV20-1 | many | CSAREGVGANTGELFF | TGCAGTGCTAGAGAAGGGGTCGGGGCGAACACCGGGGAGCTGTTTTTT